What follows are 13 T cell receptor beta chains derived from one specimen sequenced in a study of blood T cell repertoires in COVID-19. Here immunoSEQ multiplex PCR was the method, and the copy in TCRdb shows in-frame clones only, minus some. Of around 300,000 clones listed, under 90% are singletons. The specimen sequenced was peripheral blood. The receptor source for this set is a woman aged 40 to 49 who had recovered from COVID-19.

The chain links TRBV7-9 to TRBJ2-1; 14 bases are a match to TRBD2. V dropped 5 bases and J dropped 9; count of bases not matched to a gene: 12. The CDR3 covers 17 residues. The germline V gene encodes CDR1 SEHNR and CDR2 FQNEAQ (reference sequence). CDR3 coding DNA: TGTGCCAGCAGCCGACCGAGAGGGACTAGCGGGAGTACTGAGCAGTTCTTC. It specifies CASSRPRGTSGSTEQFF.

J is TRBJ2-2 and V is TRBV29-1; 8 nucleotides agree with TRBD1. The germline V gene has CDR1 SQVTM and CDR2 ANQGSEA. Trimming took 6 bases from V and 7 from J; bases not matched to a gene: 4. The CDR3 totals 12 residues. CDR3 nucleotides: TGCAGCGTAGACAGGGGCGACGGGGAGCTGTTTTTT. Residues: CSVDRGDGELFF.

This clone was picked up a small number of times. The genes are TRBV11-3 and TRBJ1-1; D perhaps matches TRBD1 (5 bases). V lost 7 bases to trimming and J lost 1 base, with 13 bases between them. The CDR3 extends over 14 amino acids. Germline CDR1 reads SGHNT; CDR2 reads YENEEA. As DNA, the CDR3 is TGTGCCAGCACCAACCAGGGCGGGAACACTGAAGCTTTCTTT. Translated, it gives CASTNQGGNTEAFF.

The V and J genes are TRBV7-9 and TRBJ2-7; 9 nucleotides align to TRBD2. The J segment lost 1 base and the V segment lost 2 bases, leaving 6 bases of the junction unmatched. The length of the CDR3 is 16 residues. Germline V gene sequence: CDR1 SEHNR, CDR2 FQNEAQ (reference sequence). The CDR3 sequence: CASSLPGLAVSYEQYF. As DNA, the CDR3 is TGTGCCAGCAGCTTACCGGGACTAGCTGTTTCCTACGAGCAGTACTTC.

This clone came up once. The chain joins TRBV11-3 to TRBJ2-7; TRBD2 agrees at 11 bases. V was pared by 3 bases and J by 5 bases, with 6 bases of the junction left unmatched. Per germline, CDR1 SGHNT and CDR2 YENEEA. The length of the CDR3 is 15 residues. The CDR3 sequence: CASSFVAGGLNEQYF. The CDR3 DNA reads TGTGCCAGCAGCTTCGTAGCGGGAGGGCTCAACGAGCAGTACTTC.

This clone was seen once. The genes are TRBV10-2 and TRBJ2-1; a possible D gene is TRBD1 (8 bases). The V end lost 6 bases, the J end lost 6 bases, and 21 bases lay between the germline ends. Germline CDR1 WSHSY, CDR2 SAAADI. The CDR3 extends over 16 amino acids. CDR3 residues: CASSPGQGGNPNEQFF. DNA for the CDR3: TGCGCCAGCAGCCCCGGACAGGGAGGGAACCCCAATGAGCAGTTCTTC.

The chain couples TRBV30 to TRBJ2-7; TRBD2 might be the D (5 bases). CDR1 is GTSNPN and CDR2 is SVGIG in the germline V gene (reference sequence). Trimming shortened V by 7 bases and J by 2 bases, and 12 bases separated the two germline ends. The CDR3 spans 12 residues. CDR3 nucleotide sequence: TGTGCCTTTCGCGGAGGACCCTACGAGCAGTACTTC. Its translation: CAFRGGPYEQYF.

The V call is TRBV12-3 or TRBV12-4, the J call TRBJ1-4; tentatively, D is TRBD1 (6 bases). The CDR3 is 13 residues long. V was cut by 6 bases and J by 4 bases, with 9 bases left in between. The CDR3: CASSPDSNEKLFF. The CDR3 nucleotides read TGTGCCAGCAGCCCGGACAGTAATGAAAAACTGTTTTTT.

This chain connects TRBV12-3 or TRBV12-4 to TRBJ1-2, with D hard to call. The V gene lost 3 bases and the J gene lost 7 bases, with 9 bases spanning the gap. This CDR3 is built from 12 residues. CDR3 sequence (DNA): TGTGCCAGCAGTTTGAGGGAATTTGGCTACACCTTC. Protein sequence: CASSLREFGYTF.

The genes are TRBV5-1 and TRBJ2-7; TRBD1 matches at 10 bases. Germline trimming cut 6 bases from V and 5 bases from J; bases unmatched to any gene: 5. The germline gives CDR1 SGHRS, CDR2 YFSETQ. CDR3 length: 13 amino acids. The CDR3 nucleotides read TGCGCCAGCACCCCGGGACAGGGGAACGAGCAGTACTTC. Its protein is CASTPGQGNEQYF.

Here the CDR3 reads CASRLAGYNEQFF. The CDR3 nucleotides read TGTGCCAGCAGACTAGCGGGATACAATGAGCAGTTCTTC. The genes are TRBV2 and TRBJ2-1; TRBD2 agrees at 10 bases. The CDR3 spans 13 residues. With V trimmed by 6 bases and J by 4 bases, 0 bases remained unmatched. CDR1 is SNHLY, CDR2 FYNNEI, per germline.

CDR3 bases: TGTGCCAGCAGTTTACGGCAGGATAATTCACCCCTCCACTTT. Amino acids: CASSLRQDNSPLHF. This rearrangement joins TRBV28 to TRBJ1-6; D is unresolved. Per germline, CDR1 MDHEN and CDR2 SYDVKM. Trimming cost V 2 bases and J 5 bases, with 7 bases left between them. The length of the CDR3 is 14 residues.

The gene calls are TRBV5-1 and TRBJ2-3; TRBD1 aligns across 8 bases. The CDR3 contains 14 residues. The germline CDR1 and CDR2 sequences are SGHRS and YFSETQ. Germline trimming cut 4 bases from V and 5 bases from J; bases unmatched to any gene: 6. The CDR3 nucleotides are TGCGCCAGCAGCCAAGACAGGGGAAGAGATACGCAGTATTTT. It translates to CASSQDRGRDTQYF.